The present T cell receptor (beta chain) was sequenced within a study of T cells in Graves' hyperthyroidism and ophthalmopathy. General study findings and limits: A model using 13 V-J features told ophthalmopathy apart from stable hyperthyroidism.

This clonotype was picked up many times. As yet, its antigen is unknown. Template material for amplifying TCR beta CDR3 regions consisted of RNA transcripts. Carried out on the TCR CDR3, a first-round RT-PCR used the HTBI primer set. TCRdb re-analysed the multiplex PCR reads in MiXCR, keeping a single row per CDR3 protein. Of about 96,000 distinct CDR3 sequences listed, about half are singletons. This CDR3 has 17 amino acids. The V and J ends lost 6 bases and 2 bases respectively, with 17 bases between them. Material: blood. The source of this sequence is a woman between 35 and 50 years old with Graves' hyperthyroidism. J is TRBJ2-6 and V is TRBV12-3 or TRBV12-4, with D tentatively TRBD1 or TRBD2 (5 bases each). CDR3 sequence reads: CASSTGPSGPGANVLTF. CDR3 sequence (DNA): TGTGCCAGCAGCACGGGTCCTTCGGGGCCTGGGGCCAACGTCCTGACTTTC.